This TCR beta chain was identified in a study of OX40 agonist ivuxolimab in advanced cancers. Study in general: Ivuxolimab was administered intravenously to patients at 0.01 to 10 mg/kg every 2 weeks.

TCRdb's copy holds only in-frame clones and misses some; the assay was immunoSEQ multiplex PCR. The sample contains some 100,000 clones, approximately 90% of which appear only once. This CDR3 region has 15 residues. CDR1 and CDR2 from the germline V gene are SGHTA and FQGTGA. The V gene end was trimmed by 8 bases and the J gene end by 5 bases; junction bases not matched to a gene: 10. The V gene is TRBV7-3, the J gene TRBJ2-1; the match to TRBD2 covers 9 bases. This receptor was taken from an adult with an advanced solid tumor such as melanoma, head and neck, liver or kidney cancer. Sequences were derived from CD4+ or CD8+ T cells sorted from blood, sampled in a trial of the OX40 agonist ivuxolimab. CDR3 sequence: CASQDWGTSNNEQFF. The CDR3 nucleotides are TGTGCCAGCCAAGACTGGGGGACTAGCAACAATGAGCAGTTCTTC. The entire variable domain, with the rest obtained from reference TRBV7-3 and TRBJ2-1, is as follows: GAGVSQTPSNKVTEKGKYVELRCDPISGHTALYWYRQSLGQGPEFLIYFQGTGAADDSGLPNDRFFAVRPEGSVSTLKIQRTERGDSAVYLCASQDWGTSNNEQFFGPGTRLTVL.